Each of the 26 T cell receptor beta chains below was sequenced from the same sample in a study of shared clonotypes between healthy human individuals (dated by TCRdb to the early 2020s). The library was built by means of the immunoSEQ multiplex PCR assay. Not all clones reach the TCRdb copy of this immuneACCESS table, which keeps in-frame sequences only. Checked studies attribute under half of the gap to unresolved V genes and leave the rest unexplained. The sample contains about 700,000 clones, 92% of them found a single time. The ten largest clones take up about 24% of the sample. CD8 naive samples consisted of CD45RO-negative cells that were positively selected for CCR7, yielding a CD45RA+CCR7+ population without TemRA cells. Sequencing was performed on naive CD8+ T cells sorted from blood. According to the study, the label for this sample's cell subset or site signals: CD45RA+CCR7+. The receptors shown here come from a man aged 25-40 years in good health.

CDR3 DNA: TGTGCCAGCAGCTTAGATGGGCAGCCCTCCTACGAGCAGTACTTC. It codes for CASSLDGQPSYEQYF. The chain couples TRBV7-9 to TRBJ2-7, with D hard to call. Germline V gives CDR1 SEHNR, CDR2 FQNEAQ (reference sequence). Between the trimmed V and J ends, which lost 1 base and 0 bases, there was a span of 10 bases. CDR3 size: 15 residues.

The chain couples TRBV19 to TRBJ1-1; D possibly corresponds to TRBD1 (5 bases). V was clipped by 6 bases and J by 6 bases, with 8 bases between them. This CDR3 is 11 amino acids long. The germline CDR1 and CDR2 sequences are LNHDA and SQIVND (reference sequence). The CDR3 coding sequence is TGTGCCAGTAGACAGGAGGCTGAAGCTTTCTTT. Encoded protein: CASRQEAEAFF.

This clone was recorded once. The rearrangement joins TRBV27 to TRBJ2-3; 10 bases are shared with TRBD2. Germline V gene lookup returns CDR1 MNHEY and CDR2 SMNVEV (reference sequence). The CDR3 length is 15 residues. V was pared by 6 bases and J by 1 base, with 4 bases of the junction left unmatched. The CDR3 sequence is CASSSSGSGTDTQYF. In DNA, the CDR3 is TGTGCCAGCAGCTCTAGCGGGAGTGGCACAGATACGCAGTATTTT.

The chain recombines TRBV7-2 with TRBJ1-2; TRBD1 matches 9 bases. V lost 4 bases to trimming and J lost 3 bases; unmatched junction nucleotides: 6. The CDR3 consists of 15 residues. CDR1 is SGHTA and CDR2 is FQGNSA in the germline V gene. CDR3: CASSSPDRGDYGYTF. The CDR3 bases are TGTGCCAGCAGCTCTCCCGACAGGGGGGACTATGGCTACACCTTC.

The gene calls are TRBV29-1 and TRBJ1-1; D is undetermined. The CDR3 covers 12 residues. Germline V gene sequence: CDR1 SQVTM, CDR2 ANQGSEA. Deletions cut 6 bases from V and 1 base from J, with 9 bases between. The CDR3 DNA reads TGCAGCGTGGATAACGGGAACACTGAAGCTTTCTTT. Its protein is CSVDNGNTEAFF.

The rearrangement uses TRBV21-1 and TRBJ2-7; TRBD1 is the table's D call and was not checked against the DNA. TRBV21-1 is assigned pseudogene status. The CDR3 has 15 amino acids. CDR3 bases: TGTGCCAGCAGCAAAACGGGACAGGGGTTCGTCGAGCAGTACTTC. The encoded protein is CASSKTGQGFVEQYF.

This clone was counted a single time. This rearrangement joins TRBV7-3 to TRBJ2-3, with 11 bases fitting TRBD2. The CDR3 is made up of 16 amino acids. CDR1 SGHTA and CDR2 FQGTGA come from the germline V gene. With 5 bases clipped from V and 5 bases from J, the junction kept 9 bases outside the gene matches. CDR3 in DNA: TGTGCCAGCAGCCAAACTAGCGGGAGTTCCTTAGATACGCAGTATTTT. The encoded protein is CASSQTSGSSLDTQYF.

The gene calls are TRBV7-6 and TRBJ2-3; perhaps TRBD2 as D (6 bases). Germline loops: CDR1 SGHVS, CDR2 FNYEAQ. The V and J ends lost 5 bases and 4 bases respectively, with 13 bases between them. This CDR3 region has 14 residues. The DNA for the CDR3 is TGTGCCAGCAGCAGCACAGGAGGGGCAGATACGCAGTATTTT. As protein: CASSSTGGADTQYF.

This sequence joins TRBV28 and TRBJ2-1, with 9 nucleotides matching TRBD2. The junction had 7 bases not matched to a gene; V was cut back by 3 bases and J by 7 bases. This CDR3 has 15 residues. The V gene's germline CDR1 is MDHEN and CDR2 SYDVKM. This CDR3 reads CASSFLAGVRNEQFF. CDR3 DNA: TGTGCCAGCAGTTTTTTAGCGGGAGTTCGGAATGAGCAGTTCTTC.

This rearrangement joins TRBV7-9 to TRBJ2-7; D is uncertain. Germline V gene sequence: CDR1 SEHNR, CDR2 FQNEAQ (reference sequence). The CDR3 contains 14 residues. V shed 2 bases and J shed 3 bases, with 11 bases lying between them. The CDR3 loop is CASSLSPRIYEQYF. In nucleotides, the CDR3 is TGTGCCAGCAGCTTATCCCCGAGGATCTACGAGCAGTACTTC.

V gene TRBV5-1 combines with J gene TRBJ2-5, with D possibly matching TRBD2 (5 bases). Trimming removed 4 bases at V and 4 bases at J, with 5 bases between. The CDR3 has 11 residues. Per germline, CDR1 SGHRS and CDR2 YFSETQ. The DNA of the CDR3 is TGCGCCAGCAGCGGACTAGAGACCCAGTACTTC. The encoded protein is CASSGLETQYF.

This chain connects TRBV7-9 to TRBJ2-7; perhaps D is TRBD1 or TRBD2 (5 bases each). Trimming took 5 bases from V and 4 from J, leaving 18 bases between them. Germline V CDR1 and CDR2: SEHNR, FQNEAQ (reference sequence). This CDR3 has 15 amino acids. The CDR3 nucleotides are TGTGCCAGCAGCCCCTCAGTCGGGGCCACTTACGAGCAGTACTTC. Translated, it gives CASSPSVGATYEQYF. Looking up the rest from reference TRBV7-9 and TRBJ2-7 gives the full variable domain: DTGVSQNPRHKITKRGQNVTFRCDPISEHNRLYWYRQTLGQGPEFLTYFQNEAQLEKSRLLSDRFSAERPKGSFSTLEIQRTEQGDSAMYLCASSPSVGATYEQYFGPGTRLTVT.

V usage is TRBV27 and J usage is TRBJ2-7; D perhaps matches TRBD2 (6 bases). Germline CDR1 reads MNHEY; CDR2 reads SMNVEV (reference sequence). Trimming stripped 5 bases from V and 2 bases from J, with 19 bases between. CDR3 length: 16 residues. The CDR3 nucleotides are TGTGCCAGCAGTCCTAACCTCGGGGACTCTACCTACGAGCAGTACTTC. Amino acid sequence: CASSPNLGDSTYEQYF.

The J gene is TRBJ2-7, the V gene TRBV7-8, with TRBD2 matching 7 bases. Looked up from germline, CDR1 is SGHVS and CDR2 is FQNEAQ. Trimming took 1 base from V and 4 from J; bases not matched to a gene: 13. The CDR3 length is 17 residues. The CDR3 DNA sequence: TGTGCCAGCAGCTTAGGGAATTGGGAAGGGGAGGGATACGAGCAGTACTTC. Translated, it gives CASSLGNWEGEGYEQYF.

In this sample, this clone turned up once. The chain employs TRBV6-5 and TRBJ1-2; D remains unclear. There are 13 residues in the CDR3. V lost 7 bases to trimming and J lost 8 bases, with 17 bases between them. CDR1 and CDR2 from the germline V gene are MNHEY and SVGAGI. This CDR3 is CASTSSPLRGYTF. In nucleotides, the CDR3 is TGTGCCAGCACCTCGAGCCCCCTGAGGGGCTACACCTTC.

The gene calls are TRBV27 and TRBJ2-1; 13 nucleotides align to TRBD2. Germline CDR1 and CDR2: MNHEY and SMNVEV (reference sequence). The CDR3 is 17 amino acids. V lost 5 bases, J lost 4 bases, and 8 bases stayed unmatched. The CDR3 sequence: CASSPPWTSGSYNEQFF. The CDR3, as DNA: TGTGCCAGCAGTCCACCTTGGACTAGCGGGAGTTACAATGAGCAGTTCTTC.

The genes are TRBV28 and TRBJ2-1; tentatively, D is TRBD1 or TRBD2 (5 bases each). The CDR3 has 16 amino acids. Trimming removed 3 bases at V and 8 bases at J, with 20 bases between. CDR1 and CDR2 (germline): MDHEN, SYDVKM. This chain's CDR3 is CASSLPGTEVVDEQFF. CDR3 DNA: TGTGCCAGCAGTTTGCCTGGGACGGAAGTCGTCGATGAGCAGTTCTTC.

Comment on this clone: The sample carries other DNA sequences with the same CDR3. The V call is TRBV9, the J call TRBJ2-3; weak D call: TRBD2 (6 bases). CDR3 length: 15 residues. Germline V lookup: CDR1 SGDLS, CDR2 YYNGEE. V was trimmed by 5 bases and J by 5 bases, leaving 18 bases between them. The chain's CDR3 is CASSARDLPEDTQYF. CDR3 coding DNA: TGTGCCAGCAGTGCTCGGGACTTACCGGAAGATACGCAGTATTTT.

V and J are TRBV29-1 and TRBJ2-1, with D possibly being TRBD1 (6 bases). V lost 7 bases, J lost 7 bases, and 17 bases lay in between. In germline, CDR1 is SQVTM, CDR2 ANQGSEA. The CDR3 has 13 residues. The CDR3: CSAEPTRGNEQFF. CDR3 bases: TGCAGCGCCGAACCGACCAGGGGAAATGAGCAGTTCTTC.

The chain employs TRBV9 and TRBJ2-7; a possible D gene is TRBD1 (5 bases). The CDR3 runs to 13 residues. From germline, CDR1 is SGDLS and CDR2 YYNGEE. The germline V and J ends were trimmed by 3 bases and 1 base, with 8 bases remaining between them. CDR3 sequence (DNA): TGTGCCAGCAGCGCAGACAGTTCCTACGAGCAGTACTTC. This translates into CASSADSSYEQYF.

This chain connects TRBV4-1 to TRBJ1-2; D is unresolved. Germline lookup yields CDR1 MGHRA and CDR2 YSYEKL. The ends were cut back, 1 base at V and 5 bases at J, with 14 bases in the middle. The CDR3 is made up of 15 amino acids. The CDR3 here is CASSQGSPGVYGYTF. The CDR3 nucleotides read TGCGCCAGCAGCCAAGGTAGTCCGGGAGTTTATGGCTACACCTTC.

The chain recombines TRBV4-1 with TRBJ2-7; 11 bases fit TRBD1. The CDR3 has 15 residues. CDR1 MGHRA and CDR2 YSYEKL come from the germline V gene. V was clipped by 4 bases and J by 5 bases; unmatched bases: 7. CDR3: CASSRWTGGGNEQYF. CDR3 coding DNA: TGCGCCAGCAGCCGGTGGACAGGGGGCGGAAACGAGCAGTACTTC.

The chain carries TRBV7-2 and TRBJ2-1; D remains unclear. Germline assignment: CDR1 SGHTA and CDR2 FQGNSA. V lost 4 bases, J lost 4 bases, and 14 bases lay in between. The CDR3 loop spans 15 amino acids. CDR3: CASSSGERRYNEQFF. For the CDR3, the DNA is TGTGCCAGCAGCTCGGGCGAAAGAAGATACAATGAGCAGTTCTTC.

The chain carries TRBV7-9 and TRBJ2-1; TRBD1 matches at 10 bases. With 4 bases clipped from V and 7 bases from J, the junction kept 7 bases outside the gene matches. Germline-derived CDR1 and CDR2 are SEHNR and FQNEAQ (reference sequence). This CDR3 has 15 amino acids. The CDR3 spells CASSYDRGLSNEQFF. The DNA for the CDR3 is TGTGCCAGCAGCTACGACAGGGGGCTAAGTAATGAGCAGTTCTTC.

This rearrangement joins TRBV7-9 to TRBJ2-3; TRBD1 agrees at 7 bases. Trimming at V came to 5 bases and at J to 2 bases, leaving 13 bases not matched to a gene. The CDR3 is made up of 17 amino acids. Germline CDR1 reads SEHNR; CDR2 reads FQNEAQ (reference sequence). CDR3 DNA sequence: TGTGCCAGCAGCCCCGGGACAGATCTACCTACCACAGATACGCAGTATTTT. Its protein is CASSPGTDLPTTDTQYF.

The V and J genes are TRBV5-1 and TRBJ2-2; 8 bases are shared with TRBD1. The CDR3 loop spans 21 amino acids. Per the germline V gene, CDR1 is SGHRS and CDR2 is YFSETQ. With V trimmed by 4 bases and J by 5 bases, 25 bases remained unmatched. The CDR3 region is CASSLTGVSPWDLPNTGELFF. Here the CDR3 DNA reads TGCGCCAGCAGCCTGACAGGGGTGTCCCCTTGGGACCTCCCAAATACCGGGGAGCTGTTTTTT. Based on the CDR3 plus reference TRBV5-1 and TRBJ2-2, the full variable domain is KAGVTQTPRYLIKTRGQQVTLSCSPISGHRSVSWYQQTPGQGLQFLFEYFSETQRNKGNFPGRFSGRQFSNSRSEMNVSTLELGDSALYLCASSLTGVSPWDLPNTGELFFGEGSRLTVL.